These 8 T cell receptor beta chains originate from one sample sequenced in a study of cytomegalovirus exposure and HLA in healthy donors (dated by TCRdb to the late 2010s). The library was obtained by the immunoSEQ multiplex PCR assay. For the multiplex PCR, a mixture combining 60 forward primers for TCR Vbeta segments and 13 reverse primers for TCR Jbeta segments was used. The table comes from immuneACCESS by way of TCRdb, which keeps in-frame sequences with V and J called. Part of the clones is missing from these tables; in studies checked, under half for an unresolved V gene and the rest for unknown reasons. Here the sample has more than 150,000 clones; over 75% occur a single time. Together, the top ten hold 1.9% of the sample. Source material: PBMCs. The receptor source for this set is a woman younger than 45 in good health and CMV-seronegative.

The V call is TRBV11-2, the J call TRBJ1-5, with 9 bases lining up with TRBD1. Germline V gene sequence: CDR1 SGHAT, CDR2 FQNNGV. CDR3 length equals 14 residues. V shed 3 bases, J shed 7 bases, and the junction held 4 bases outside the gene matches. In DNA, the CDR3 is TGTGCCAGCAGCTTCACAGGGGGCGGACAGCCCCAGCATTTT. Its protein product is CASSFTGGGQPQHF.

The table lists this clone with a count of one. The rearrangement links TRBV2 to TRBJ1-2; 8 bases fit TRBD1. The CDR3 has 14 amino acids. The V gene end was trimmed by 11 bases and the J gene end by 8 bases; junction bases not matched to a gene: 16. Germline V lookup: CDR1 SNHLY, CDR2 FYNNEI. CDR3: CAGGTGPLESGYTF. The CDR3, as DNA: TGTGCCGGAGGGACAGGACCTCTTGAAAGCGGCTACACCTTC.

The rearrangement links TRBV7-9 to TRBJ1-5; 7 bases fit TRBD1. The CDR3 contains 14 residues. Per the germline V gene, CDR1 is SEHNR and CDR2 is FQNEAQ (reference sequence). V lost 5 bases, J lost 9 bases, and 10 bases stayed unmatched. The CDR3 DNA reads as TGTGCCAGCAGCCTTACCACAGGGGTTGGGCCCCAGCATTTT. This gives the protein CASSLTTGVGPQHF.

The V gene is TRBV7-9, the J gene TRBJ1-2, with a possible D match to TRBD1 (6 bases). The CDR3 is 15 amino acids. Germline V CDR1 and CDR2: SEHNR, FQNEAQ (reference sequence). Trimming cost V 1 base and J 4 bases, with 13 bases left between them. In nucleotides, the CDR3 is TGTGCCAGCAGCTTAGACAGGGAGAAAGGCTATGGCTACACCTTC. Protein product: CASSLDREKGYGYTF.

J is TRBJ2-2 and V is TRBV5-1; D gene unclear. This CDR3 contains 15 residues. Germline loops: CDR1 SGHRS, CDR2 YFSETQ. Trimming cost V 0 bases and J 4 bases, with 10 bases left between them. This CDR3 reads CASSLGQTSTGELFF. The CDR3 DNA follows: TGCGCCAGCAGCTTGGGGCAGACTTCCACCGGGGAGCTGTTTTTT.

This clone appeared a few times. J is TRBJ1-1 and V is TRBV13; D ambiguous. With 5 bases removed from V and 5 bases from J, the gap between germline ends came to 12 bases. The V gene's germline CDR1 is PRHDT and CDR2 FYEKMQ (reference sequence). CDR3 length: 13 residues. The CDR3 sequence is CASSRRVVTEAFF. The CDR3 DNA follows: TGTGCCAGCAGCCGACGGGTAGTTACTGAAGCTTTCTTT.

This clone was observed once. The rearrangement joins TRBV29-1 to TRBJ1-6, with D unclear. The V gene's germline CDR1 is SQVTM and CDR2 ANQGSEA. The CDR3 is 13 amino acids. The V end was cut by 4 bases, the J end by 7 bases, with 11 bases between. The CDR3 sequence is CSVVQRPNSPLHF. The CDR3, as DNA: TGCAGCGTTGTTCAGCGACCAAATTCACCCCTCCACTTT.

The chain is built from TRBV2 and TRBJ1-1; 7 bases fit TRBD1. V was pared by 5 bases and J by 5 bases, with 8 bases of the junction left unmatched. The CDR3 has 14 amino acids. The V gene's germline CDR1 is SNHLY and CDR2 FYNNEI. In DNA, the CDR3 is TGTGCCAGCAGTCTACAGGGGATAGGGACTGAAGCTTTCTTT. Protein product: CASSLQGIGTEAFF.